This T cell receptor beta chain was recovered during a study of CD8+ T cells in alopecia areata. This clone occurred a few times. RNA extraction and reverse transcription yielded cDNA as sequencing template. The method was immunoSEQ multiplex PCR; TCRdb's version includes in-frame clones alone and lacks a portion of them. The sample holds 150,000 or so clones, around 47% seen once. Alopecia areata patients provided lesional scalp punch biopsies and peripheral blood, both collected for the study. The CDR3 totals 12 residues. Germline assignment: CDR1 MDHEN and CDR2 SYDVKM. Trimming at V came to 2 bases and at J to 7 bases, leaving 2 bases not matched to a gene.

The receptor's source is a human donor with alopecia areata. The chain joins TRBV28 to TRBJ2-7; TRBD2 matches at 7 bases. The sample was CD4+ T cells sorted from blood. CDR3 sequence: CASSLLGGEQYF. In DNA form, the CDR3 reads TGTGCCAGCAGTTTACTGGGAGGGGAGCAGTACTTC. Full variable domain (outside the CDR3, taken from reference TRBV28 and TRBJ2-7): DVKVTQSSRYLVKRTGEKVFLECVQDMDHENMFWYRQDPGLGLRLIYFSYDVKMKEKGDIPEGYSVSREKKERFSLILESASTNQTSMYLCASSLLGGEQYFGPGTRLTVT.